This T cell receptor (beta chain) was captured by sequencing in a study of T cell changes during pregnancy in multiple sclerosis. Looked up from germline, CDR1 is MNHEY and CDR2 is SVGAGI. V was clipped by 10 bases and J by 15 bases; unmatched bases: 12. The CDR3 runs to 11 residues. This table comes from immunoSEQ multiplex PCR, and its TCRdb copy is limited to in-frame clones, with some not included. The table lists 12,000 or so clones, 86% of them singletons, with roughly 15% in the top ten. This clonotype was sampled from a female donor in good health, enrolled as a control in a pregnancy study. The source was CD8+ T cells from peripheral blood mononuclear cells, collected in the second trimester of pregnancy. The chain is built from TRBV6-5 and TRBJ2-1; 7 bases are a match to TRBD2. This CDR3 reads CATIGEGALFF. The CDR3 nucleotides read TGTGCCACAATAGGGGAGGGTGCACTGTTCTTC.